This T cell receptor (beta chain) was sequenced during a study of preoperative IRX-2 immunotherapy in early breast cancer. V shed 8 bases and J shed 6 bases, with 19 bases lying between them. Germline loops: CDR1 SQVTM, CDR2 ANQGSEA. The CDR3 contains 13 residues. The assay was immunoSEQ multiplex PCR, and TCRdb's table has in-frame clones only and misses some. The sample contains around 28,000 clones, about four fifths of which appear only once. Stated treatment: preoperative locoregional IRX-2 cytokine immunotherapy. Preoperative locoregional IRX-2 cytokine immunotherapy was tested in the phase Ib source study.

Material: lymph node tissue, obtained before IRX-2 immunotherapy. The sequence was collected from a human donor with breast cancer. This chain links TRBV29-1 with TRBJ1-2; the D is unclear. The CDR3 region is CSIRTGTYDGYTF. The DNA for the CDR3 is TGCAGCATCAGGACCGGAACTTATGATGGCTACACCTTC.